This T cell receptor (beta chain) derives from a study of post-analysis software for immune sequencing data. Study background: Secondary progressive, relapsing-remitting and progressive-relapsing multiple sclerosis were among the included disease courses.

With respect to this clonotype: The target antigen is unknown. This sequence may be a read error, since a much larger clone differs from it by one base.

The study, taken as a whole, reports: Higher frequency in patients than in controls was seen for roughly five TRBV segments, with TRBV5-6, TRBV5-1 and TRBV20-1 among them. Multiple sclerosis patients showed significantly lower normalized Chao1 diversity than controls did.

TCR beta cDNA libraries had unique molecular identifiers. Starting from about 0.98 to 11 million T cells, the study yielded 450,000 to 500,000 cDNA molecules. MiXCR, run by TCRdb on the PCR reads, gives a single entry per CDR3 protein. The table records some 800,000 distinct CDR3 sequences, just over 45% of them present only once. Per germline, CDR1 SGDLS and CDR2 YYNGEE. The CDR3 totals 14 residues. Trimming cost V 4 bases and J 7 bases, with 17 bases left between them. Sequenced material: blood. The chain uses TRBV9 and TRBJ2-5; a possible D gene is TRBD2 (5 bases). This clonotype originated in a girl aged 5 to 17 with multiple sclerosis. The CDR3 region is CASSPRYGSGTQYF. The CDR3 region has the DNA TGTGCCAGCAGCCCCCGTTATGGCAGCGGGACCCAGTACTTC.